The next 22 T cell receptor beta chains were all read from a single sample in a study of blood T cells in healthy people across ages. The use of a sample-barcoded 5' primer and a J-beta primer mix characterized a second PCR of roughly 6 to 12 cycles. TCRdb itself ran the 5' RACE reads through MiXCR, one entry per CDR3 protein. The data contain 650,000 to 700,000 distinct CDR3 sequences, approximately 30% of them singletons. Specimen: blood. The receptors shown here come from a woman older than 75 in good health.

The J gene is TRBJ1-2, the V gene TRBV2; 8 bases fit TRBD1. The CDR3 sequence is 16 residues long. V gave up 0 bases and J gave up 5 bases; unmatched junction bases: 8. Germline V CDR1 and CDR2: SNHLY, FYNNEI. The DNA of the CDR3 is TGTGCCAGCAGTGAAGCGGTGACAGGGGACTCATATGGCTACACCTTC. This encodes CASSEAVTGDSYGYTF.

Concerning this clonotype itself: A much larger clone differs from this one at a single base, so this may be a read error. The chain links TRBV20-1 to TRBJ2-1, with D uncertain. Per the germline V gene, CDR1 is DFQATT and CDR2 is SNEGSKA (reference sequence). V lost 3 bases, J lost 6 bases, and 21 bases lay in between. This CDR3 contains 16 residues. CDR3 sequence reads: CSASPPSLGIFNEQFF. CDR3 bases: TGCAGTGCTAGCCCTCCCTCCCTAGGCATCTTCAATGAGCAGTTCTTC.

This clonotype appeared a few times. V usage is TRBV12-3 or TRBV12-4 and J usage is TRBJ1-5, with a weak D call TRBD1 (5 bases). The CDR3 extends over 16 amino acids. V lost 2 bases and J 1 base, leaving 12 bases between the germline ends. CDR3 DNA sequence: TGTGCCAGCAGTTTACGGGGCTTCGGGAGCAATCAGCCCCAGCATTTT. It is translated as CASSLRGFGSNQPQHF.

This clonotype was seen repeatedly, ten times or more. This sequence joins TRBV20-1 and TRBJ2-5; D not certain. CDR3 length equals 14 residues. Germline values: CDR1 DFQATT, CDR2 SNEGSKA (reference sequence). Trimming shortened V by 4 bases and J by 1 base, and 13 bases separated the two germline ends. The chain's CDR3 is CSATDSRTQETQYF. CDR3 coding DNA: TGCAGTGCTACTGACTCTAGAACCCAAGAGACCCAGTACTTC.

Concerning this clonotype itself: This could be a read error, since a much larger clone is one nucleotide away. V is TRBV20-1 and J is TRBJ1-5, with no clear D. CDR3 length: 13 amino acids. Trimming left V 0 bases short and J 9 bases short, with 12 bases between. Per the germline V gene, CDR1 is DFQATT and CDR2 is SNEGSKA (reference sequence). The DNA of the CDR3 is TGCAGTGCTAGAGATCTGGTTCATCGGCCCCAGCATTTT. It is translated as CSARDLVHRPQHF.

This clonotype was seen ten or more times. The chain links TRBV5-1 to TRBJ2-7; tentative D call: TRBD2 (6 bases). V was cut by 4 bases and J by 0 bases, with 14 bases left in between. Germline V lookup: CDR1 SGHRS, CDR2 YFSETQ. This CDR3 has 15 amino acids. The CDR3 bases are TGCGCCAGCAGCCCCGGGGGAGAGAACTCCTACGAGCAGTACTTC. This codes for CASSPGGENSYEQYF. Supplemented by reference TRBV5-1 and TRBJ2-7, the full variable domain reads KAGVTQTPRYLIKTRGQQVTLSCSPISGHRSVSWYQQTPGQGLQFLFEYFSETQRNKGNFPGRFSGRQFSNSRSEMNVSTLELGDSALYLCASSPGGENSYEQYFGPGTRLTVT.

This clonotype was observed at least ten times. The V gene is TRBV7-2, the J gene TRBJ2-1; the D is unclear. The V gene's germline CDR1 is SGHTA and CDR2 FQGNSA. Trimming took 0 bases from V and 4 from J, leaving 10 bases between them. This CDR3 comprises 15 residues. CDR3: CASSLARSKYNEQFF. CDR3 nucleotide sequence: TGTGCCAGCAGCTTAGCGCGCAGTAAATACAATGAGCAGTTCTTC.

About this clonotype itself: A read error may be the cause here, since a much bigger clone is one base away. The V gene is TRBV28, the J gene TRBJ1-2; D may be TRBD1 (6 bases). The CDR3 contains 14 residues. Germline assignment: CDR1 MDHEN and CDR2 SYDVKM. CDR3: CASREGGSNYGCTF. Here the CDR3 DNA reads TGTGCCAGCAGGGAGGGGGGGTCTAACTATGGCTGCACCTTC.

This clonotype was detected only a few times. The J gene is TRBJ2-1, the V gene TRBV27; D is possibly TRBD1 (6 bases). Germline values: CDR1 MNHEY, CDR2 SMNVEV (reference sequence). V lost 0 bases and J 4 bases, leaving 13 bases between the germline ends. This CDR3 is 16 amino acids long. CDR3 region: CASSLSGNREYNEQFF. The CDR3 bases are TGTGCCAGCAGTTTATCTGGGAACAGGGAATACAATGAGCAGTTCTTC.

The V and J genes are TRBV7-2 and TRBJ2-1; 14 nucleotides line up with TRBD2. There are 17 residues in the CDR3. V lost 4 bases to trimming and J lost 6 bases; unmatched junction nucleotides: 8. Germline values: CDR1 SGHTA, CDR2 FQGNSA. CDR3 sequence (DNA): TGTGCCAGCAGCTCGACTAGCGGGGGGGTCAGGTCCAATGAGCAGTTCTTC. It codes for CASSSTSGGVRSNEQFF.

This clonotype was found a few times. With a much larger clone just one base away, this may be a read error. The chain combines TRBV7-2 with TRBJ2-7; the D gene is possibly TRBD1 (6 bases). Germline-derived CDR1 and CDR2 are SGHTA and FQGNSA. V was shortened by 7 bases and J by 3 bases, with 19 bases between the two germline ends. The CDR3 is made up of 15 amino acids. The CDR3 is CASTPWSRGGYEQYF. In DNA form, the CDR3 reads TGTGCCAGCACCCCGTGGAGCCGAGGGGGCTACGAGCAGTACTTC.

This clonotype was observed at least ten times. This chain joins TRBV20-1 and TRBJ2-5, with D tentatively TRBD2 (5 bases). CDR3 length: 11 amino acids. The V gene lost 7 bases and the J gene lost 5 bases, with 11 bases spanning the gap. CDR1 and CDR2 (germline): DFQATT, SNEGSKA (reference sequence). The CDR3 is CSERDGETQYF. The CDR3, as DNA: TGCAGTGAGAGGGATGGGGAGACCCAGTACTTC.

This clonotype was observed many times. V usage is TRBV18 and J usage is TRBJ2-5; weak D call: TRBD1 (6 bases). There are 15 residues in the CDR3. The V gene lost 4 bases and the J gene lost 1 base, with 13 bases spanning the gap. The germline CDR1 and CDR2 sequences are KGHSH and LQKENI. The CDR3 nucleotides are TGTGCCAGCTCACTCAGCGGACAGACCCAAGAGACCCAGTACTTC. Its translation: CASSLSGQTQETQYF.

V gene TRBV20-1 combines with J gene TRBJ2-3; D call uncertain. The CDR3 consists of 13 residues. Trimming removed 5 bases from V and 1 base from J, with 10 bases in between. Per the germline V gene, CDR1 is DFQATT and CDR2 is SNEGSKA (reference sequence). The CDR3 region has the DNA TGCAGTGCTTGGAACGGGCGCACAGATACGCAGTATTTT. Its protein is CSAWNGRTDTQYF.

This clonotype was found once. The genes are TRBV28 and TRBJ2-1, with 9 bases that match TRBD1. CDR1 is MDHEN, CDR2 SYDVKM, per germline. This CDR3 comprises 15 residues. J was trimmed by 10 bases and V by 5 bases; bases with no gene match: 12. CDR3 nucleotide sequence: TGTGCCAGCAGTCTACAGGGACAGGGTTTTTACGAGCAGTTCTTC. It translates to CASSLQGQGFYEQFF. Using reference TRBV28 and TRBJ2-1 for the parts outside the CDR3, the full variable domain is DVKVTQSSRYLVKRTGEKVFLECVQDMDHENMFWYRQDPGLGLRLIYFSYDVKMKEKGDIPEGYSVSREKKERFSLILESASTNQTSMYLCASSLQGQGFYEQFFGPGTRLTVL.

V and J are TRBV27 and TRBJ2-2, with a tentative D call TRBD1 (6 bases). Trimming removed 3 bases at V and 4 bases at J, with 15 bases between. This CDR3 is 16 amino acids long. Germline V gene sequence: CDR1 MNHEY, CDR2 SMNVEV (reference sequence). Here the CDR3 DNA reads TGTGCCAGCAGTTTCCTCCGGGCAGGGGCCACCGGGGAGCTGTTTTTT. Translating it yields CASSFLRAGATGELFF.

The V call is TRBV20-1, the J call TRBJ2-1; D may be TRBD2 (5 bases). The CDR3 contains 15 residues. CDR1 and CDR2 from the germline V gene are DFQATT and SNEGSKA (reference sequence). V shed 3 bases and J shed 2 bases, with 14 bases lying between them. DNA for the CDR3: TGCAGTGCTAGGGATTGGGGAGCCCCCTACAATGAGCAGTTCTTC. Translation: CSARDWGAPYNEQFF.

This clonotype appeared a few times. The chain carries TRBV21-1 and TRBJ2-3; the D call TRBD1 from the table was never checked on the DNA. TRBV21-1 is a pseudogene. This CDR3 has 18 residues. The DNA for the CDR3 is TGTGCCAGCAGCAAAAACCCGGGGGACCACTCCTACACAGATACGCAGTATTTT. It translates to CASSKNPGDHSYTDTQYF.

This clonotype was seen ten or more times. This chain joins TRBV20-1 and TRBJ2-3, with 10 bases matching TRBD2. The ends lost 5 bases at V and 1 base at J; junction bases unmatched: 3. The length of the CDR3 is 14 residues. Germline V lookup: CDR1 DFQATT, CDR2 SNEGSKA (reference sequence). The CDR3 nucleotides read TGCAGTGCTGACCTAGCGGGGGGCACAGATACGCAGTATTTT. It is translated as CSADLAGGTDTQYF.

As regards this clonotype: Possible read error: a much larger clone is one base away. The chain recombines TRBV18 with TRBJ2-7; maybe TRBD1 (5 bases). Per germline, CDR1 KGHSH and CDR2 LQKENI. V gave up 0 bases and J gave up 8 bases, with 17 bases separating them. The CDR3 covers 15 residues. CDR3 nucleotides: TGTGCCAGCTCACCACCGTCTGTGGGGCCGGGCAAGCAGTACTTC. Its protein product is CASSPPSVGPGKQYF.

In this sample, this clonotype turned up many times. The rearrangement joins TRBV27 to TRBJ2-1; TRBD2 aligns across 10 bases. The CDR3 totals 15 residues. The junction had 5 bases not matched to a gene; V was cut back by 6 bases and J by 3 bases. Germline V gives CDR1 MNHEY, CDR2 SMNVEV (reference sequence). CDR3 bases: TGTGCCAGCAGATCCGGGACTAGCGTCTACAATGAGCAGTTCTTC. Protein sequence: CASRSGTSVYNEQFF.

The chain employs TRBV5-6 and TRBJ2-3; 9 bases align to TRBD2. Germline trimming cut 2 bases from V and 2 bases from J; bases unmatched to any gene: 6. In germline, CDR1 is SGHDT, CDR2 YYEEEE. The CDR3 length is 16 residues. CDR3 sequence reads: CASSLKIAGVTDTQYF. In DNA, the CDR3 is TGTGCCAGCAGCTTAAAAATAGCGGGGGTCACAGATACGCAGTATTTT.